This T cell receptor beta chain was documented in a study of T cells in Graves' hyperthyroidism and ophthalmopathy. Study-wide points: Most thyroid clonotypes expanded above 0.001 were also detected in blood.

As to this clonotype: Its antigen is not known.

Disease duration under 2 months; hyperthyroidism patients were aged 18 to 65. CDR3 length equals 17 residues. J was trimmed by 4 bases and V by 6 bases; bases with no gene match: 8. The V gene's germline CDR1 is MDHEN and CDR2 SYDVKM. Amplified TCR beta CDR3 regions came from RNA transcripts. When the TCR CDR3 underwent first-round RT-PCR, the HTBI primer set was used. TCRdb re-called the multiplex PCR reads with MiXCR, one entry per CDR3 protein. The table lists a few hundred thousand distinct CDR3 sequences, about 15% of them singletons, with 32% in the top ten. The receptor was derived from a woman aged 25 to 39 with Graves' hyperthyroidism. Material for sequencing was blood. This sequence joins TRBV28 and TRBJ2-2; 13 nucleotides match TRBD2. CDR3 sequence reads: CASSPGLAGVVTGELFF. The CDR3 nucleotides are TGTGCCAGCAGCCCCGGACTAGCGGGAGTGGTCACCGGGGAGCTGTTTTTT.